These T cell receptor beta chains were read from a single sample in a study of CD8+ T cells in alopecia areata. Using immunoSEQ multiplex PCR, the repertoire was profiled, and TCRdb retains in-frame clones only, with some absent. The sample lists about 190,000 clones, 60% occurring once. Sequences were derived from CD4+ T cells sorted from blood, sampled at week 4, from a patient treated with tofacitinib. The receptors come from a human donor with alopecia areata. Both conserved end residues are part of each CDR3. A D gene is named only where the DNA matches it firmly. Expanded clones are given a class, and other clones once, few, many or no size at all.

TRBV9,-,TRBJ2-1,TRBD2,CASSVDWTSGIEQFF,TGTGCCAGCAGCGTAGATTGGACTAGCGGGATTGAGCAGTTCTTC
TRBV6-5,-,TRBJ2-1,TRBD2,CASSYARLAGESEQFF,TGTGCCAGCAGTTATGCGAGACTAGCGGGAGAATCTGAGCAGTTCTTC
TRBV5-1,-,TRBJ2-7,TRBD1,CASSPGQLTYEQYF,TGCGCCAGCAGCCCGGGACAGCTTACCTACGAGCAGTACTTC
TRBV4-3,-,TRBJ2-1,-,CASSQVIPGEQFF,TGCGCCAGCAGCCAAGTTATCCCGGGAGAGCAGTTCTTC
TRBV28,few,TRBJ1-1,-,CASTTPGAGVTEAFF,TGTGCCAGCACCACCCCGGGGGCAGGGGTCACTGAAGCTTTCTTT
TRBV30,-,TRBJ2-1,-,CAWSVILNEQFF,TGTGCCTGGAGTGTAATCCTCAATGAGCAGTTCTTC
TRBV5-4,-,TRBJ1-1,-,CASSSEGKGVPEAFF,TGTGCCAGCAGCTCGGAAGGAAAGGGGGTGCCTGAAGCTTTCTTT
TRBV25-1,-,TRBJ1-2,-,CASSDGGRGYTF,TGTGCCAGCAGTGATGGGGGTCGGGGCTACACCTTC
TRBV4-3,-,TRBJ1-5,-,CASSQELNLGQPQHF,TGCGCCAGCAGCCAAGAACTGAACTTAGGTCAGCCCCAGCATTTT
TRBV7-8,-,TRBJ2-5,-,CASSLALLAARETQYF,TGTGCCAGCAGCTTAGCGCTGCTAGCTGCCAGGGAGACCCAGTACTTC
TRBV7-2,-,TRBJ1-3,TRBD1,CASSLGQAGNTIYF,TGTGCCAGCAGCTTGGGACAGGCTGGAAACACCATATATTTT
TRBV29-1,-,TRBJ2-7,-,CSVESQSYEQYF,TGCAGCGTTGAATCGCAGTCCTACGAGCAGTACTTC
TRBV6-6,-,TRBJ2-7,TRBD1,CASRAPGQGFHEQYF,TGTGCCAGCAGGGCCCCGGGACAGGGGTTCCACGAGCAGTACTTC
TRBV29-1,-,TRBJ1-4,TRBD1,CSASDRGVVEKLFF,TGCAGCGCCTCGGACAGGGGGGTAGTTGAAAAACTGTTTTTT
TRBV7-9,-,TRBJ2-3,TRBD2,CASSGSSRGIDTQYF,TGTGCCAGCAGCGGCTCGTCGCGGGGGATAGATACGCAGTATTTT
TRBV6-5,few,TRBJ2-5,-,CASSPGRVSRETQYF,TGTGCCAGCAGTCCGGGACGTGTGAGTCGAGAGACCCAGTACTTC
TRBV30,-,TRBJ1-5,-,CAWSGGELQPQHF,TGTGCCTGGAGTGGCGGGGAGCTTCAGCCCCAGCATTTT
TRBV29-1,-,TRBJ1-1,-,CSVREGNTEAFF,TGCAGCGTAAGAGAGGGGAACACTGAAGCTTTCTTT
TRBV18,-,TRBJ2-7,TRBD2,CASSPSLAGGQNEQYF,TGTGCCAGCTCACCTTCGCTAGCGGGAGGGCAGAACGAGCAGTACTTC
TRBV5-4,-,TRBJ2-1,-,CASSLAGAHNEQFF,TGTGCCAGCAGCTTGGCGGGAGCCCACAATGAGCAGTTCTTC
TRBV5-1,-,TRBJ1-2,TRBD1,CASSRTGEAYGYTF,TGCGCCAGCAGCAGGACAGGGGAGGCTTATGGCTACACCTTC
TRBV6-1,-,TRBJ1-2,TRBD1,CASSEFGQGRNYGYTF,TGTGCCAGCAGTGAGTTTGGACAGGGACGCAACTATGGCTACACCTTC
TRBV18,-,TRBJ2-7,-,CASSLGVTYEQYF,TGTGCCAGCTCACTTGGGGTAACCTACGAGCAGTACTTC
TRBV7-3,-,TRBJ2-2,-,CASSLQGGGGTGELFF,TGTGCCAGCAGCTTACAGGGCGGTGGCGGGACCGGGGAGCTGTTTTTT
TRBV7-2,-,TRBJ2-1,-,CASSFPGPGEQFF,TGTGCCAGCAGCTTCCCAGGTCCGGGTGAGCAGTTCTTC
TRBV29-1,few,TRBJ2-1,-,CSVETRRSEQFF,TGCAGCGTTGAAACTCGGCGGAGTGAGCAGTTCTTC
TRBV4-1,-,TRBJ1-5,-,CASGRDGNQPQHF,TGCGCCAGCGGCAGGGATGGCAATCAGCCCCAGCATTTT
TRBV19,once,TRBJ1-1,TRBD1,CASAGQGFPEAFF,TGTGCCAGTGCGGGACAGGGGTTCCCTGAAGCTTTCTTT
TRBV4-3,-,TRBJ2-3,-,CASSQEDGSTDTQYF,TGCGCCAGCAGCCAAGAGGACGGTAGCACAGATACGCAGTATTTT
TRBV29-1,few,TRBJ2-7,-,CSVQQQGRTYEQYF,TGCAGCGTTCAACAACAGGGACGAACCTACGAGCAGTACTTC
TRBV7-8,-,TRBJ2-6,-,CASSLGRGNSGANVLTF,TGTGCCAGCAGCTTAGGCAGGGGAAACTCTGGGGCCAACGTCCTGACTTTC
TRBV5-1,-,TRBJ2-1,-,CASSLEPATPYNEQFF,TGCGCCAGCAGCTTGGAACCAGCAACCCCATACAATGAGCAGTTCTTC
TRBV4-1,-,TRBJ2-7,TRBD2,CASSQGGLAVYEQYF,TGCGCCAGCAGCCAAGGGGGACTAGCGGTCTACGAGCAGTACTTC
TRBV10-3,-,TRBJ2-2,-,CAISEREYTGELFF,TGTGCCATCAGTGAGAGAGAGTACACCGGGGAGCTGTTTTTT
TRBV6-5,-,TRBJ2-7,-,CASSSSSYEQYF,TGTGCCAGCAGTTCCAGCTCCTACGAGCAGTACTTC
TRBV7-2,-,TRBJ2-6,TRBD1,CASSLMGQGSAGANVLTF,TGTGCCAGCAGCTTAATGGGACAGGGAAGCGCTGGGGCCAACGTCCTGACTTTC
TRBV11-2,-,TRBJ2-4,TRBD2,CASSLKSVNLAGVNIQYF,TGTGCCAGCAGCTTAAAATCGGTCAACCTAGCGGGAGTAAACATTCAGTACTTC
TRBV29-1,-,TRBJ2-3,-,CSVDSDEGVTDTQYF,TGCAGCGTTGATAGCGATGAGGGGGTAACAGATACGCAGTATTTT
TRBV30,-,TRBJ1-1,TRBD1,CAWTWGQANTEAFF,TGTGCCTGGACCTGGGGACAGGCCAACACTGAAGCTTTCTTT
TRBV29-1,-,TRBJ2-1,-,CSVEEAANEQFF,TGCAGCGTTGAAGAGGCAGCTAATGAGCAGTTCTTC
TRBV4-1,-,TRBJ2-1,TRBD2,CASSQDSREGRNEQFF,TGCGCCAGCAGCCAAGATTCGCGGGAGGGCCGGAATGAGCAGTTCTTC
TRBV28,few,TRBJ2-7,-,CASRRRLYEQYF,TGTGCCAGCAGGAGGAGGCTATACGAGCAGTACTTC
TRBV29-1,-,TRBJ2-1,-,CSVRYNEQFF,TGCAGCGTGAGATACAATGAGCAGTTCTTC
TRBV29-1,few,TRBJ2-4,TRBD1,CSVGGQGIQYF,TGCAGCGTTGGGGGACAGGGAATTCAGTACTTC
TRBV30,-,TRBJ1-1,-,CAWAMNTEAFF,TGTGCCTGGGCGATGAACACTGAAGCTTTCTTT
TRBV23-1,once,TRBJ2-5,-,CASRKLQETQYF,TGCGCCAGTAGAAAACTTCAAGAGACCCAGTACTTC
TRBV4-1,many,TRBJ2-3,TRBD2,CASSQAGLAGMADTQYF,TGCGCCAGCAGCCAAGCGGGACTAGCGGGAATGGCAGATACGCAGTATTTT
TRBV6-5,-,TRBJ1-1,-,CASSYGQLNTEAFF,TGTGCCAGCAGTTACGGGCAGCTGAACACTGAAGCTTTCTTT
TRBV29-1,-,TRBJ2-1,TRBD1,CSVGQGASNEQFF,TGCAGCGTAGGACAGGGGGCGTCCAATGAGCAGTTCTTC
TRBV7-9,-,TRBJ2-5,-,CASSLNGGPETQYF,TGTGCCAGCAGCTTAAATGGGGGGCCGGAGACCCAGTACTTC
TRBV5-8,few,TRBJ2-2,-,CASSVYRATGELFF,TGTGCCAGCAGCGTATACAGGGCCACCGGGGAGCTGTTTTTT
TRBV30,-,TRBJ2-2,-,CARGVGTGELFF,TGTGCCCGGGGAGTCGGCACCGGGGAGCTGTTTTTT
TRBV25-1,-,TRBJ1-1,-,CASSEGVYEAFF,TGTGCCAGCAGTGAAGGGGTTTATGAAGCTTTCTTT
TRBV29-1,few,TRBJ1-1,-,CSVVQGWTEAFF,TGCAGCGTTGTTCAGGGATGGACTGAAGCTTTCTTT
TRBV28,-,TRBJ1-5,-,CAPPKGSNQPQHF,TGTGCCCCCCCCAAGGGGAGCAATCAGCCCCAGCATTTT